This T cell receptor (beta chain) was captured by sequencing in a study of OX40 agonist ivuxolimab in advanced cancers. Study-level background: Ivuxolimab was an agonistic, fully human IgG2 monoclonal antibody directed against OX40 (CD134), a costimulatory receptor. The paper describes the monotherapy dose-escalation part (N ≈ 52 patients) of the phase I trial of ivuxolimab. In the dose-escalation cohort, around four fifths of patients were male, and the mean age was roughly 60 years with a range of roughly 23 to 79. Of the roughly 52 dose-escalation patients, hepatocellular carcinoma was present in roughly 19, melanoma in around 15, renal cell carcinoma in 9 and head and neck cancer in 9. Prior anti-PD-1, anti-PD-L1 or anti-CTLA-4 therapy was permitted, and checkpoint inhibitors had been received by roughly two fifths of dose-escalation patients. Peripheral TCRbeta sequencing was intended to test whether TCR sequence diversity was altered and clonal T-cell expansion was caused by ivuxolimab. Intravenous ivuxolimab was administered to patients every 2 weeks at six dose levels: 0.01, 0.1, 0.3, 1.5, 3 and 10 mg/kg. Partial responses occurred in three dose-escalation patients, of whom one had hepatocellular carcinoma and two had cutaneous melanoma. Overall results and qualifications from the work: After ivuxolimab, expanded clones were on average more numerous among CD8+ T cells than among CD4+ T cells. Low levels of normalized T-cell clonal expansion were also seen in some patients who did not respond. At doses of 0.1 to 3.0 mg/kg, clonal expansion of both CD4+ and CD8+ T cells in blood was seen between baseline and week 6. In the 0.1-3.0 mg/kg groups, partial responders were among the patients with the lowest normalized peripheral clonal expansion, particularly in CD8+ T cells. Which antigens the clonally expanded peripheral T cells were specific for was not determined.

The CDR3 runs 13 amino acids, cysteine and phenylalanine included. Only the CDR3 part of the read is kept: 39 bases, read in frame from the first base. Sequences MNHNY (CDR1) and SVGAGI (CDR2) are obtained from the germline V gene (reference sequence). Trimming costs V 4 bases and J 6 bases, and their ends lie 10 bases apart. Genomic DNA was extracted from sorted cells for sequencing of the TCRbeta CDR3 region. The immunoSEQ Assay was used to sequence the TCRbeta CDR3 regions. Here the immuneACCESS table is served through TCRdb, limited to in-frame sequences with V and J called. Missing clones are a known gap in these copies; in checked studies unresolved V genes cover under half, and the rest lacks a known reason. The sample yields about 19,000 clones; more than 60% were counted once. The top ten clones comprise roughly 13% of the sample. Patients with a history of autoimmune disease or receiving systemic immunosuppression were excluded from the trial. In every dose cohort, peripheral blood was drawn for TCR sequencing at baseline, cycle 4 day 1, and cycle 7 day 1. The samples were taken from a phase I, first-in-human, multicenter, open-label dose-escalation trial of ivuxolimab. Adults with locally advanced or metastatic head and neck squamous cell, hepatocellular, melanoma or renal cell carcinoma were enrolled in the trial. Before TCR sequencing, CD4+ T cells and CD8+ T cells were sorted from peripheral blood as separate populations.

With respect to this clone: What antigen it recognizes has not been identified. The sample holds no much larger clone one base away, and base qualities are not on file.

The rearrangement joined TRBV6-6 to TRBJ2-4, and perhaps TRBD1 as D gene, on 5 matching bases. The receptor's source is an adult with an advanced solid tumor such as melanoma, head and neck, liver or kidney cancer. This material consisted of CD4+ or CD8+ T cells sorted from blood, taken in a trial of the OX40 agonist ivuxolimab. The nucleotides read TGTGCCAGCAGTTTCGGCCAGGGAAACATTCAGTACTTC. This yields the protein CASSFGQGNIQYF.